This TCR beta chain was observed in a study of T cells in Graves' hyperthyroidism and ophthalmopathy. Looked up from germline, CDR1 is SGHRS and CDR2 is YFSETQ. This CDR3 spans 14 amino acids. Trimming pared 2 bases from V and 3 bases from J, leaving 9 bases between. This clonotype appeared a few times. Its target is not known. Orbital computed tomography and thyroid ultrasound, together with serum TRAb and thyroxine and clinical symptoms, were used for diagnoses. Whole-study results and caveats: Most thyroid clonotypes that were expanded above 0.001 also turned up in blood.

TCR beta CDR3 region amplification was performed from RNA transcripts. HTBI primers were employed in a first-round RT-PCR of the TCR CDR3. TCRdb recomputed calls from the multiplex PCR reads with MiXCR, one row per CDR3 protein. The sample holds some 300,000 distinct CDR3 sequences, roughly 19% seen once. Sequenced: blood. The gene calls are TRBV5-1 and TRBJ1-3, with D uncertain. This clonotype was sampled from a man aged 50-59 years with Graves' ophthalmopathy. The CDR3 spells CASSLSRSGNTIYF. In nucleotides, the CDR3 is TGCGCCAGCAGCTTAAGTCGTAGTGGAAACACCATATATTTT.